This T cell receptor (beta chain) stems from a study of identical twins. TCRdb independently ran MiXCR on the 5' RACE reads; one entry per CDR3 protein. The sample yields just over 500,000 distinct CDR3 sequences, roughly 21% seen once. There are 15 residues in the CDR3. V lost 2 bases to trimming and J lost 2 bases, with 11 bases between them. The same data also contributed to another study, on T cells expressing NK-cell markers.

The sequenced sample was CD4+ T cells sorted from blood. This clonotype originated in a young woman in good health. This chain connects TRBV12-3 or TRBV12-4 to TRBJ2-3, with D perhaps matching TRBD2 (6 bases). The CDR3 nucleotides are TGTGCCAGCAGTTTATACGGGAGTCCCACAGATACGCAGTATTTT. This sequence encodes CASSLYGSPTDTQYF.